This T cell receptor (beta chain) was captured by sequencing in a study of T cell changes during pregnancy in multiple sclerosis. Profiling relied on immunoSEQ multiplex PCR, and the TCRdb table lists in-frame clones only, not all of them. In the table there are around 64,000 clones, nearly 95% of which are singletons. Germline V lookup: CDR1 LNHDA, CDR2 SQIVND (reference sequence). V shed 3 bases and J 3 bases; nucleotides not matched to a gene: 6. The CDR3 spans 15 residues. Sequenced here: CD8+ T cells from peripheral blood mononuclear cells, sampled in the third trimester of pregnancy. V and J are TRBV19 and TRBJ2-7; TRBD1 agrees at 9 bases. The sequence was obtained from a female donor with multiple sclerosis, enrolled in a pregnancy study. CDR3 bases: TGTGCCAGTAGTATGGGGACAGGGCACTTCTACGAGCAGTACTTC. The encoded protein is CASSMGTGHFYEQYF. The whole variable domain, remainder taken from reference TRBV19 and TRBJ2-7, is DGGITQSPKYLFRKEGQNVTLSCEQNLNHDAMYWYRQDPGQGLRLIYYSQIVNDFQKGDIAEGYSVSREKKESFPLTVTSAQKNPTAFYLCASSMGTGHFYEQYFGPGTRLTVT.